The 7 T cell receptor beta chains below all came from one sample that was sequenced in a study of CD8+ T cells in alopecia areata. Investigators isolated RNA and reverse transcribed it into cDNA to act as the sequencing template. Sequenced by immunoSEQ multiplex PCR; TCRdb stores in-frame clones only, minus some. The data hold under 150,000 clones, with 56% observed a single time. Stated treatment: oral pan-JAK inhibitor, 5-10 mg twice daily. The sample here was CD4+ T cells sorted from blood, taken at week 24, from a patient treated with tofacitinib. All receptors come from a human donor with alopecia areata.

A single count supports this clone. Written as DNA, the CDR3 is TGCAGCGCCGGGGGGGGAGTCAACGAGCAGTACTTC. It is translated as CSAGGGVNEQYF. The V gene is TRBV29-1, the J gene TRBJ2-7, with 8 bases that match TRBD2. This CDR3 comprises 12 residues. Germline CDR1 is SQVTM and CDR2 is ANQGSEA. After removal of 7 bases from V and 5 bases from J, the junction contained 7 bases not matched to a gene.

This clone was seen a handful of times. The sample contains more than one DNA sequence encoding this CDR3. This chain uses TRBV7-2 with TRBJ2-5; 7 bases fit TRBD1. The germline CDR1 and CDR2 sequences are SGHTA and FQGNSA. The CDR3 is made up of 13 amino acids. V trimming: 1 base; J trimming: 5 bases; junction bases outside the gene matches: 1. Here the CDR3 DNA reads TGTGCCAGCAGCTTAGGCAGGGGGGAGACCCAGTACTTC. As protein: CASSLGRGETQYF.

The V and J genes are TRBV19 and TRBJ1-1; D is undetermined. The CDR3 spans 14 residues. V lost 0 bases and J 6 bases, leaving 11 bases between the germline ends. The germline CDR1 and CDR2 sequences are LNHDA and SQIVND (reference sequence). CDR3 coding DNA: TGTGCCAGTAGTATAGAAGGGAAGGGCTCTGAAGCTTTCTTT. Its protein is CASSIEGKGSEAFF.

The chain carries TRBV7-2 and TRBJ2-1, with a weak D call TRBD1 (5 bases). V dropped 5 bases and J dropped 6 bases, with 17 bases sitting between them. This CDR3 has 15 amino acids. Per germline, CDR1 SGHTA and CDR2 FQGNSA. DNA for the CDR3: TGTGCCAGCAGCCAACTCCCGACAGCATCCAATGAGCAGTTCTTC. Translation: CASSQLPTASNEQFF.

This sequence joins TRBV11-2 and TRBJ1-1, with D maybe TRBD1 (5 bases). There are 13 residues in the CDR3. Germline CDR1 reads SGHAT; CDR2 reads FQNNGV. V shed 5 bases and J shed 0 bases, with 7 bases lying between them. In DNA form, the CDR3 reads TGTGCCAGCAGCCCGACAGTGAACACTGAAGCTTTCTTT. Encoded protein: CASSPTVNTEAFF.

The rearrangement links TRBV29-1 to TRBJ1-1; 7 bases map to TRBD1. CDR1 is SQVTM, CDR2 ANQGSEA, per germline. V was pared by 1 base and J by 10 bases, with 9 bases of the junction left unmatched. This CDR3 has 13 residues. The CDR3 protein is CSVEGFQGTVAFF. CDR3 coding DNA: TGCAGCGTTGAAGGCTTTCAGGGGACAGTAGCTTTCTTT.

The V and J genes are TRBV5-6 and TRBJ2-1, with D perhaps TRBD1 (5 bases). CDR1 SGHDT and CDR2 YYEEEE come from the germline V gene. Trimming shortened V by 1 base and J by 2 bases, and 16 bases separated the two germline ends. There are 17 residues in the CDR3. CDR3 residues: CASSLRLTGLPYNEQFF. CDR3 nucleotides: TGTGCCAGCAGCTTGAGGCTTACAGGTCTACCCTACAATGAGCAGTTCTTC.